The following is a T cell receptor beta chain sequence with its context. These data come from a study of Ad26.COV2.S vaccination and SARS-CoV-2 variants. The data were produced by immunoSEQ multiplex PCR, yet TCRdb's version contains in-frame clones alone and is incomplete. Here the sample spans about half a million clones, about 89% being singletons. Treatment denoted: some 20 received Ad26.COV2.S at low or high dose, single or two shots; roughly 5 received placebo; per-sample allocation not given. Sampling happened 63 days after the first vaccine or placebo injection. The CDR3 consists of 14 residues. Germline loops: CDR1 MNHEY, CDR2 SVGAGI. V lost 2 bases, J lost 6 bases, and 14 bases lay in between.

This specimen consisted of peripheral blood, obtained in a trial of Ad26.COV2.S vaccine versus placebo. The source of this sequence is a person aged 18-60 years who received the Ad26.COV2.S COVID-19 vaccine or a placebo. This rearrangement joins TRBV6-5 to TRBJ2-7, with D perhaps assigned TRBD1 or TRBD2 (5 bases each). Written as DNA, the CDR3 is TGTGCCAGCAGTTACGGCCAGGGACGACGCGAGCAGTACTTC. Residues: CASSYGQGRREQYF.